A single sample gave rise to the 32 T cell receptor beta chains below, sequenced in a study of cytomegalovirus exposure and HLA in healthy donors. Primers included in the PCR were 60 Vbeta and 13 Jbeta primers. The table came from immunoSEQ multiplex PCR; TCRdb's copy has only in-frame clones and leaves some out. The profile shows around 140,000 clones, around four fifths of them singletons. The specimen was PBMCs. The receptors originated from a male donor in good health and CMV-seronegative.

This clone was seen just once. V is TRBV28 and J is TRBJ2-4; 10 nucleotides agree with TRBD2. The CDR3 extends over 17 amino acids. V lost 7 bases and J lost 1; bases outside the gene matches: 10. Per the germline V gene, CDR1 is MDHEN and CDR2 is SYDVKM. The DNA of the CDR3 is TGTGCCAGCACCCCCTCAGCGGGGGGGAGGGCCAAAAACATTCAGTACTTC. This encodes CASTPSAGGRAKNIQYF. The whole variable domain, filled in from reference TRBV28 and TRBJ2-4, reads DVKVTQSSRYLVKRTGEKVFLECVQDMDHENMFWYRQDPGLGLRLIYFSYDVKMKEKGDIPEGYSVSREKKERFSLILESASTNQTSMYLCASTPSAGGRAKNIQYFGAGTRLSVL.

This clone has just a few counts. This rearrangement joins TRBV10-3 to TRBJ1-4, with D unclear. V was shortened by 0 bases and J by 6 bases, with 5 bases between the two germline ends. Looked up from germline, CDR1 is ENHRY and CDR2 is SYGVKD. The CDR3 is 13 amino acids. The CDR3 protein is CAISESIDEKLFF. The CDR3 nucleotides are TGTGCCATCAGTGAGTCGATAGATGAAAAACTGTTTTTT.

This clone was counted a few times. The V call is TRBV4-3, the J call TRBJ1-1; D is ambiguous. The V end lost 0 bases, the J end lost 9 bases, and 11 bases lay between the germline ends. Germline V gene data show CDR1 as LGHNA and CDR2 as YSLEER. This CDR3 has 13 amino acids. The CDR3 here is CASSQEGPGKAFF. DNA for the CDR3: TGCGCCAGCAGCCAAGAGGGCCCGGGGAAAGCTTTCTTT.

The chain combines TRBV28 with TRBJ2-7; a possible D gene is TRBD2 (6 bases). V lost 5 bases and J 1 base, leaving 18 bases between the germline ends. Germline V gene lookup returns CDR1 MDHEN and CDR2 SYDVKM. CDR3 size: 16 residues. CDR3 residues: CASSVPLAGLSYEQYF. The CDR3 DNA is TGTGCCAGCAGTGTTCCCTTGGCGGGACTGTCCTACGAGCAGTACTTC. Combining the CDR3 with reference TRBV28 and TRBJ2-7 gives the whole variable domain DVKVTQSSRYLVKRTGEKVFLECVQDMDHENMFWYRQDPGLGLRLIYFSYDVKMKEKGDIPEGYSVSREKKERFSLILESASTNQTSMYLCASSVPLAGLSYEQYFGPGTRLTVT.

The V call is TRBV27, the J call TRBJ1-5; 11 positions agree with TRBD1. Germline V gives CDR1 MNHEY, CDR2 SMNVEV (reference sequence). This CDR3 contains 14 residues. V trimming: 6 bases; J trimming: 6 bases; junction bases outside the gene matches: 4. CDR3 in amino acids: CASSGQGASQPQHF. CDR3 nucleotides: TGTGCCAGCAGCGGACAGGGGGCAAGTCAGCCCCAGCATTTT.

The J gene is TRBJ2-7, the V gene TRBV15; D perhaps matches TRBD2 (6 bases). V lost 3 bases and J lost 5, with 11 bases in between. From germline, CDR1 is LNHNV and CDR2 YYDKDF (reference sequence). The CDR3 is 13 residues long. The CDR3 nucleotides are TGTGCCACCAGCAGGGGAGGAGGGGACGAGCAGTACTTC. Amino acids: CATSRGGGDEQYF. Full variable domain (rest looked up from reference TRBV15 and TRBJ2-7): DAMVIQNPRYQVTQFGKPVTLSCSQTLNHNVMYWYQQKSSQAPKLLFHYYDKDFNNEADTPDNFQSRRPNTSFCFLDIRSPGLGDTAMYLCATSRGGGDEQYFGPGTRLTVT.

The CDR3 DNA follows: TGTGCCAGCAGTGGATCACGACAGGGGGTTGGGGGGACCCAGTACTTC. It translates to CASSGSRQGVGGTQYF. The chain joins TRBV6-1 to TRBJ2-5; 9 bases line up with TRBD1. The V gene end was trimmed by 4 bases and the J gene end by 7 bases; junction bases not matched to a gene: 13. This CDR3 is 16 amino acids long. Germline V gene data show CDR1 as MNHNS and CDR2 as SASEGT.

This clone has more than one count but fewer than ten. CDR3 coding DNA: TGTGCCAGCAGCATAGGGGGACAGGGGGCGGTGAATGAGCAGTTCTTC. Translating gives CASSIGGQGAVNEQFF. The chain has TRBV11-3 and TRBJ2-1; TRBD1 matches 12 bases. Germline CDR1 SGHNT, CDR2 YENEEA. This CDR3 comprises 16 residues. The J segment lost 7 bases and the V segment lost 5 bases, leaving 9 bases of the junction unmatched. The full variable domain, with the rest looked up from reference TRBV11-3 and TRBJ2-1, is EAGVVQSPRYKIIEKKQPVAFWCNPISGHNTLYWYLQNLGQGPELLIRYENEEAVDDSQLPKDRFSAERLKGVDSTLKIQPAELGDSAVYLCASSIGGQGAVNEQFFGPGTRLTVL.

The CDR3 nucleotides are TGTGCCAGCAGCTTCTACGGCGGAGAGCAGTACTTC. Protein sequence: CASSFYGGEQYF. V usage is TRBV7-3 and J usage is TRBJ2-7; D gene ambiguous. CDR3 size: 12 residues. The germline CDR1 and CDR2 sequences are SGHTA and FQGTGA. Trimming cost V 3 bases and J 7 bases, with 10 bases left between them.

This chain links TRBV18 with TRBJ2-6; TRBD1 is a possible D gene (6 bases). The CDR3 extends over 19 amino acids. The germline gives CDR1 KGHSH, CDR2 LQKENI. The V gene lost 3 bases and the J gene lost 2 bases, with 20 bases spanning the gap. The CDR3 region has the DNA TGTGCCAGCTCACCCGCCGGGGCAGGGGCGCGTGCTGGGGCCAACGTCCTGACTTTC. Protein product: CASSPAGAGARAGANVLTF.

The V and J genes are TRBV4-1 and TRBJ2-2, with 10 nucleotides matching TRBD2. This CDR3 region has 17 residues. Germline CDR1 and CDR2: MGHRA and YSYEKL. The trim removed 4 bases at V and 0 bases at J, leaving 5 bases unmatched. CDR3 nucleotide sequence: TGCGCCAGCAGCCCTGTAGCGGGGGGCTCGAACACCGGGGAGCTGTTTTTT. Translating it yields CASSPVAGGSNTGELFF.

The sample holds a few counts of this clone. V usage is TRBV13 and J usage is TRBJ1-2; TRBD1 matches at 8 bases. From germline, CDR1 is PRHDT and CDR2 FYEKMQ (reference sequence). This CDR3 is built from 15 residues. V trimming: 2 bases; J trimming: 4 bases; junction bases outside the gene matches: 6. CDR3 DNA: TGTGCCAGCAGCTTAAGGGCAGGGGGCTTCTATGGCTACACCTTC. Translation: CASSLRAGGFYGYTF.

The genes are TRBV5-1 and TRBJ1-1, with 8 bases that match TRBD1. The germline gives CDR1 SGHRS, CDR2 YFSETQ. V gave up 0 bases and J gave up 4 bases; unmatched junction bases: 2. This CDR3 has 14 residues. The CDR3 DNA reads TGCGCCAGCAGCTTGGGCAGGGGGCTCACTGAAGCTTTCTTT. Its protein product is CASSLGRGLTEAFF.

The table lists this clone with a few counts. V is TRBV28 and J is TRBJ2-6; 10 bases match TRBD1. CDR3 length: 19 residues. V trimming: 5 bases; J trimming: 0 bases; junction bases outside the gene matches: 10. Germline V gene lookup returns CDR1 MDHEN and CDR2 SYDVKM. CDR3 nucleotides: TGTGCCAGCAGTGGTCACCGGGACAGGGGTATCTCTGGGGCCAACGTCCTGACTTTC. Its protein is CASSGHRDRGISGANVLTF.

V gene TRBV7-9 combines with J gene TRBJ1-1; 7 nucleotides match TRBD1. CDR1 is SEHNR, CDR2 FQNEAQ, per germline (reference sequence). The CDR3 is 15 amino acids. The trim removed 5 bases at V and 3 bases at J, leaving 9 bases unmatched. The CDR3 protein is CASSPDREIHTEAFF. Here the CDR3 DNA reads TGTGCCAGCAGCCCTGACAGGGAGATCCACACTGAAGCTTTCTTT.

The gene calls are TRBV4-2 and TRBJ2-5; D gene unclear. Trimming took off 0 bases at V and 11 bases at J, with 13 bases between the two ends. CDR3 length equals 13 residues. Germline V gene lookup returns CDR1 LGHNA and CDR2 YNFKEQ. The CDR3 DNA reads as TGTGCCAGCAGCCAAGATATGAGCGCGGAGCAGTACTTC. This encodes CASSQDMSAEQYF.

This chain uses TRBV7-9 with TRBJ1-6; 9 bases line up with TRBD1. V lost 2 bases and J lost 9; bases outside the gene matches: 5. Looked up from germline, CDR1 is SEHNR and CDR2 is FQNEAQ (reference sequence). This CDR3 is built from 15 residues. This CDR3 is CASSLNWGQGSPLHF. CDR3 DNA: TGTGCCAGCAGCTTAAATTGGGGACAGGGTTCACCCCTCCACTTT.

The CDR3 is CAWRQKMNTEAFF. DNA for the CDR3: TGTGCCTGGCGTCAGAAGATGAACACTGAAGCTTTCTTT. The rearrangement links TRBV30 to TRBJ1-1; D call uncertain. The germline gives CDR1 GTSNPN, CDR2 SVGIG (reference sequence). There are 13 residues in the CDR3. Trimming removed 5 bases at V and 0 bases at J, with 10 bases between.

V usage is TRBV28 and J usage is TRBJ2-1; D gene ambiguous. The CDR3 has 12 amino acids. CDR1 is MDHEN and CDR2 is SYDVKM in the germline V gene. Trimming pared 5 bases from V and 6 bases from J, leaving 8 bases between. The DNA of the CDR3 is TGTGCCAGCAGTCACTATTCCAATGAGCAGTTCTTC. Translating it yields CASSHYSNEQFF.

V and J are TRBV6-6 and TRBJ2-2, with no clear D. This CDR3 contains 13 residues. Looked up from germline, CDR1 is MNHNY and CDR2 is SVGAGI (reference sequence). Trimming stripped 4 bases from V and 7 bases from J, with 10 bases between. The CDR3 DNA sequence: TGTGCCAGCAGTTTAATTAGCAGCGGGGAGCTGTTTTTT. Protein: CASSLISSGELFF.

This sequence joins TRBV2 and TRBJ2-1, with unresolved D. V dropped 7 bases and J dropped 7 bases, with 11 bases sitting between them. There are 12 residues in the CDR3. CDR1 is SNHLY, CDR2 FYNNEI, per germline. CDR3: CASMPLGNEQFF. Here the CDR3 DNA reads TGTGCCAGCATGCCCCTCGGGAATGAGCAGTTCTTC.

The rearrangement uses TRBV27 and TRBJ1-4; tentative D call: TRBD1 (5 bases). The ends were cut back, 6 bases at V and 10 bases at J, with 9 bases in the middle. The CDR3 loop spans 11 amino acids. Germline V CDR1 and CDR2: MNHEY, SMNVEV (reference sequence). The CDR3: CASSARGKLFF. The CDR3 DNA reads TGTGCCAGCAGCGCAAGGGGAAAACTGTTTTTT.

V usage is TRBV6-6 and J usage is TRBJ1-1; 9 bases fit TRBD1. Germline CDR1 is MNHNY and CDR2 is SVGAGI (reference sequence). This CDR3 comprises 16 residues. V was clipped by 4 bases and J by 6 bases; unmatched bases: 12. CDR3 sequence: CASSSVDRGLAAEAFF. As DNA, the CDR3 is TGTGCCAGCAGTTCCGTGGACAGGGGACTTGCGGCTGAAGCTTTCTTT.

The CDR3 here is CASSLDLAVLDEQYF. Written as DNA, the CDR3 is TGTGCCAGCAGTTTAGACTTGGCGGTATTGGACGAGCAGTACTTC. The chain uses TRBV27 and TRBJ2-7, with D unresolved. Looked up from germline, CDR1 is MNHEY and CDR2 is SMNVEV (reference sequence). V was shortened by 2 bases and J by 5 bases, with 16 bases between the two germline ends. The CDR3 length is 15 residues.

The CDR3 DNA reads as TGTGCCAGCACCAAAGGGAGTGCAGCTACCTATGGCTACACCTTC. Protein: CASTKGSAATYGYTF. This chain joins TRBV28 and TRBJ1-2; no firm D call. Germline assignment: CDR1 MDHEN and CDR2 SYDVKM. Deletions cut 7 bases from V and 4 bases from J, with 19 bases between. The CDR3 extends over 15 amino acids.

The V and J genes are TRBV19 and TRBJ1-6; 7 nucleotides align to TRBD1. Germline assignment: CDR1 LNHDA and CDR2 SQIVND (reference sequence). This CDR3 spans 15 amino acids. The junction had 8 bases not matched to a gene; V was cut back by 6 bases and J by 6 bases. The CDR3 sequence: CASRMDRRLNSPLHF. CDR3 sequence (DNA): TGTGCCAGTAGGATGGACAGGCGGCTTAATTCACCCCTCCACTTT.

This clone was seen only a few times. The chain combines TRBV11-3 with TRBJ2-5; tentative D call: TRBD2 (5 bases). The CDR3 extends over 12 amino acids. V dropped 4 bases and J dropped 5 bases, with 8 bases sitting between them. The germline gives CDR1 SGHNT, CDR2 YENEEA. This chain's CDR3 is CASSSRGETQYF. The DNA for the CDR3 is TGTGCCAGCAGCTCAAGAGGGGAGACCCAGTACTTC.

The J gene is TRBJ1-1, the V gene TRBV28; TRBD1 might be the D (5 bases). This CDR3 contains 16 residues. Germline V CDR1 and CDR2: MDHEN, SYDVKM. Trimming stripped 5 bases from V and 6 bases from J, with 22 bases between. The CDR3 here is CASSPPGTGATAEAFF. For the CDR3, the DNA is TGTGCCAGCAGTCCCCCCGGGACGGGAGCTACGGCTGAAGCTTTCTTT.

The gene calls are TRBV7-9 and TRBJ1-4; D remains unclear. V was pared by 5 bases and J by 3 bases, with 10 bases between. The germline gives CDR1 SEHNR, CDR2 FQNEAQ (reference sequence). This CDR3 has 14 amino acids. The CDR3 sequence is CASSPGSPNEKLFF. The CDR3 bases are TGTGCCAGCAGCCCGGGGAGCCCTAATGAAAAACTGTTTTTT.

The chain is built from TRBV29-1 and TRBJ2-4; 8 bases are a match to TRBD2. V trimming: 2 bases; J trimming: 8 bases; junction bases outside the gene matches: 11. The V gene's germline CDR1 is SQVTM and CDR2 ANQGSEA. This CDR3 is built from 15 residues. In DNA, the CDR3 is TGCAGCGTTGAAAGGTGGGAGGGCGGGAGGTACATTCAGTACTTC. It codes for CSVERWEGGRYIQYF.

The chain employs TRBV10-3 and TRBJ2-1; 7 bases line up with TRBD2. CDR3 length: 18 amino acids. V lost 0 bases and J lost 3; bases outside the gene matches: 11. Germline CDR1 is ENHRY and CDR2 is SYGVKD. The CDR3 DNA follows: TGTGCCATCAGTGAGTCCTTAGCAGGCGGGGGTATCTACAATGAGCAGTTCTTC. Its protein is CAISESLAGGGIYNEQFF.

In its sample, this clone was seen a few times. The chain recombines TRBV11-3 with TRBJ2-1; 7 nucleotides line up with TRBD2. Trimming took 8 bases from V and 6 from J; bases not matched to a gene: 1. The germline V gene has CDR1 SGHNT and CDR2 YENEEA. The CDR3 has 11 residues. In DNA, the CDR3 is TGTGCCAGCGGGAGGGGCAATGAGCAGTTCTTC. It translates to CASGRGNEQFF. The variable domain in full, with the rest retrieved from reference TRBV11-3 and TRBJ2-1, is EAGVVQSPRYKIIEKKQPVAFWCNPISGHNTLYWYLQNLGQGPELLIRYENEEAVDDSQLPKDRFSAERLKGVDSTLKIQPAELGDSAVYLCASGRGNEQFFGPGTRLTVL.